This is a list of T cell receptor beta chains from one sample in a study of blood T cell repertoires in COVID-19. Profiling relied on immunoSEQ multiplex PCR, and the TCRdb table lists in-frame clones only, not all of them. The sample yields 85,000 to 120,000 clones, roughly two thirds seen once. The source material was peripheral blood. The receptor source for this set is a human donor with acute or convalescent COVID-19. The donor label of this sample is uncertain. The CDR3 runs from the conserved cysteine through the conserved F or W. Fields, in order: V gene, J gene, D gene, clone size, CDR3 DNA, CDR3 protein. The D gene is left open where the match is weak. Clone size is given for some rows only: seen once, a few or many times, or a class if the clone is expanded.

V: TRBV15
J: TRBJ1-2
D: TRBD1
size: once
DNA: TGTGCCACCAGCAGAGCGGACAGGGGTGCCTATGGCTACACCTTC
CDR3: CATSRADRGAYGYTF

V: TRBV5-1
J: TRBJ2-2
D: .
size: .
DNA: TGCGCCAGCAGCCTAGAGACAGGCATGAACACCGGGGAGCTGTTTTTT
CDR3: CASSLETGMNTGELFF

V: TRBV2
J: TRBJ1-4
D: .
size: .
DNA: TGTGCCAGCGTGGTAGAGCGGGGCCCTAATGAAAAACTGTTTTTT
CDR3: CASVVERGPNEKLFF

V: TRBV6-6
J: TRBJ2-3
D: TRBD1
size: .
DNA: TGTGCCAGCAGTTACAACAGGGGGTCAGATACGCAGTATTTT
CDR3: CASSYNRGSDTQYF

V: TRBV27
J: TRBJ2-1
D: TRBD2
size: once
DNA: TGTGCCAGCAGTTTAACTAGCGGGACTTACAATGAGCAGTTCTTC
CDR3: CASSLTSGTYNEQFF

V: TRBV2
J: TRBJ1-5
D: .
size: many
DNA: TGTGCCAGCAGTGAGGGGAGACGTCAGCCCCAGCATTTT
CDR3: CASSEGRRQPQHF

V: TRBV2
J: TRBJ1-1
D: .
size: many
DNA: TGTGCCAGCAGGGACTACACTGAAGCTTTCTTT
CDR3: CASRDYTEAFF

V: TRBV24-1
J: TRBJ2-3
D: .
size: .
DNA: TGTGCCACCAGTGATTTGCCCACGGGAGATCGCACAGATACGCAGTATTTT
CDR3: CATSDLPTGDRTDTQYF

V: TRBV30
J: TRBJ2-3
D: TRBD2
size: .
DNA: TGTGCCTGGAGTGTCCCGGGACTAGCGGCTAGCACAGATACGCAGTATTTT
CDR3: CAWSVPGLAASTDTQYF

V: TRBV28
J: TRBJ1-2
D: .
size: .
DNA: TGTGCCAGCAGTTTAAACAGGCGATATGGCTACACCTTC
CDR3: CASSLNRRYGYTF

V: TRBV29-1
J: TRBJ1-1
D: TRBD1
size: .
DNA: TGCAGCGAGCGGACAGGTAGTGAAGCTTTCTTT
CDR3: CSERTGSEAFF

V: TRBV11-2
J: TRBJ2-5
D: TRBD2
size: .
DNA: TGTGCCAGCAGCTTTGCGCCGGGAGGGGAGACCCAGTACTTC
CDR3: CASSFAPGGETQYF

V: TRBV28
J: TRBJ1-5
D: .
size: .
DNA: TGTGCCAGCAGTCTTTCCGGGGGAGTGTATAGCAATCAGCCCCAGCATTTT
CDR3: CASSLSGGVYSNQPQHF

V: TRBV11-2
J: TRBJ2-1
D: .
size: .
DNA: TGTGCCAGCAGCCCCACACAAAGGGGCAGCTACAATGAGCAGTTCTTC
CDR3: CASSPTQRGSYNEQFF

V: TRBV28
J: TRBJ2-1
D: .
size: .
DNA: TGTGCCAGCAGCCCGGGGGGCCCCTCCTACAATGAGCAGTTCTTC
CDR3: CASSPGGPSYNEQFF

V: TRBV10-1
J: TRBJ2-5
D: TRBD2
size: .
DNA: TGCGCCAGCAGTGATCGGACTAGCGGGGCCAAGACCCAGTACTTC
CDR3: CASSDRTSGAKTQYF

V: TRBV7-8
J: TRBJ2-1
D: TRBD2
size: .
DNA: TGTGCCAGCAGCTTAGTAGCGGGGGCCGCCAATGAGCAGTTCTTC
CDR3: CASSLVAGAANEQFF

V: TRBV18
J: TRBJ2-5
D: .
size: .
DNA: TGTGCCAGCTCACCTAGCGGAGGGGAGACCCAGTACTTC
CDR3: CASSPSGGETQYF

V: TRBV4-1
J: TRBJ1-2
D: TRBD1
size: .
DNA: TGCGCCAGCAGCCAAGATCACGACAGGGTTAACGGCTACACCTTC
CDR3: CASSQDHDRVNGYTF

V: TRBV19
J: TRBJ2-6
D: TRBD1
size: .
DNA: TGTGCCAGTAACACCGGGACAGGGGCCTCTGGGGCCAACGTCCTGACTTTC
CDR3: CASNTGTGASGANVLTF

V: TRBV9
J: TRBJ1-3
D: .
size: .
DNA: TGTGCCAGCAGCCTTTCGATGCCCCCTAGAAACACCATATATTTT
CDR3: CASSLSMPPRNTIYF

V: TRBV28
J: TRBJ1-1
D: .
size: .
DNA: TGTGCCAGCAAGGGGGGGGACGAGGGTAACACTGAAGCTTTCTTT
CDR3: CASKGGDEGNTEAFF

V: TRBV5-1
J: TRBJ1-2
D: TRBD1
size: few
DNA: TGCGCCAGCAGCTTGGCTCCCGGACAGGGACAAAACTATGGCTACACCTTC
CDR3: CASSLAPGQGQNYGYTF

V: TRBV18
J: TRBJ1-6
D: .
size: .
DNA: TGTGCCAGCTCAGGGGGCAATTCACCCCTCCACTTT
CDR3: CASSGGNSPLHF

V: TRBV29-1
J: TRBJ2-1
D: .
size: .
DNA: TGCAGCGTTGAAGTACAGAATATTGGTGAGCAGTTCTTC
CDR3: CSVEVQNIGEQFF

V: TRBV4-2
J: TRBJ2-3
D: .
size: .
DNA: TGTGCCAGCAGCCCTAAAGCGACCACAGATACGCAGTATTTT
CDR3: CASSPKATTDTQYF

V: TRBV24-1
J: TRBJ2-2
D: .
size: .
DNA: TGTGCCACCAGTGCCTCGAACACCGGGGAGCTGTTTTTT
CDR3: CATSASNTGELFF

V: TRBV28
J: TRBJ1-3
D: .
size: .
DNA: TGTGCCAGCAGGAGGGAGATCTCTGGAAACACCATATATTTT
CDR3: CASRREISGNTIYF

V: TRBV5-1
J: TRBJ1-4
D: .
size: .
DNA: TGCGCCAGCAGCGTGGGCCCCAGTAATGAAAAACTGTTTTTT
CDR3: CASSVGPSNEKLFF

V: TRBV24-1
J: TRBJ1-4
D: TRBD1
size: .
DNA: TGTGCCACCAGTGTCTACCCAACAGGGGGCCGTGAAAAACTGTTTTTT
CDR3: CATSVYPTGGREKLFF

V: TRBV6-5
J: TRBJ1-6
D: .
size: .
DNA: TGTGCCAGCAGTTACGGCTGGAGCTCCTATAATTCACCCCTCCACTTT
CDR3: CASSYGWSSYNSPLHF

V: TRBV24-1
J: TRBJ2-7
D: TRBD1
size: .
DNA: TGTGCCACCAGTGATTCAGGGGGCTACGAGCAGTACTTC
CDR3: CATSDSGGYEQYF

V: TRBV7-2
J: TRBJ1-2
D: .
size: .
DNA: TGTGCCAGCAGCCCCTGGGCAGGGGCGTTTAACTATGGCTACACCTTC
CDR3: CASSPWAGAFNYGYTF

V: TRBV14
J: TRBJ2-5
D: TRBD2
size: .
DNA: TGTGCCAGCAGCCGTTTCACGGCGGGGGGATCAGTGACCCAGTACTTC
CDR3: CASSRFTAGGSVTQYF

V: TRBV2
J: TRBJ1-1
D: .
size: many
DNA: TGTGCCAGCAGCCTGTGGGCATTGAAGAACACTGAAGCTTTCTTT
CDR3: CASSLWALKNTEAFF